The 13 T cell receptor beta chains below all came from one sample that was sequenced in a study of CD8 T cells in Susac syndrome. RNA in amounts of about 0.5 to 1 ug was reverse transcribed with random hexamers. TCRdb re-called the immunoSEQ multiplex PCR reads through MiXCR, storing one row per CDR3 protein. The table shows about 200,000 distinct CDR3 sequences, with about 95% occurring only once. The sequenced sample was CD4+ T cells from PBMCs. The receptor source for this set is a human donor with multiple sclerosis.

The chain is built from TRBV24-1 and TRBJ2-1; D unclear. The CDR3 length is 12 residues. In germline, CDR1 is KGHDR, CDR2 SFDVKD. Trimming took off 7 bases at V and 9 bases at J, with 12 bases between the two ends. CDR3 region: CATRTNDREQFF. The DNA for the CDR3 is TGTGCCACCAGGACAAATGACCGTGAGCAGTTCTTC.

The chain links TRBV20-1 to TRBJ2-7, with TRBD2 matching over 9 bases. The V gene's germline CDR1 is DFQATT and CDR2 SNEGSKA (reference sequence). The CDR3 sequence is 15 residues long. V lost 0 bases and J lost 4; bases outside the gene matches: 7. Written as DNA, the CDR3 is TGCAGTGCTAGAGATTTGGGACTAGCCACGTACGAGCAGTACTTC. Translated, it gives CSARDLGLATYEQYF.

This sequence joins TRBV3-1 and TRBJ2-7; D remains ambiguous. The CDR3 is 12 amino acids. Germline CDR1 is LGHDT and CDR2 is YNNKEL (reference sequence). V was trimmed by 4 bases and J by 0 bases, leaving 4 bases between them. CDR3 sequence (DNA): TGTGCCAGCAGCCGCTTCTCCTACGAGCAGTACTTC. Amino acid sequence: CASSRFSYEQYF.

J is TRBJ2-6 and V is TRBV2; D might be TRBD2 (5 bases). Germline CDR1 reads SNHLY; CDR2 reads FYNNEI. Trimming removed 6 bases from V and 4 bases from J, with 19 bases in between. The length of the CDR3 is 17 residues. CDR3 nucleotide sequence: TGTGCCAGCAGGGACCGGGCCATACTAGGAGGGGCCAACGTCCTGACTTTC. Protein product: CASRDRAILGGANVLTF.

This clonotype was recorded only once. This CDR3 reads CATGLAGSNEQFF. The CDR3 DNA follows: TGTGCCACCGGACTAGCGGGGAGTAATGAGCAGTTCTTC. The chain joins TRBV24-1 to TRBJ2-1; 12 positions match TRBD2. The CDR3 covers 13 residues. Germline lookup yields CDR1 KGHDR and CDR2 SFDVKD. Unmatched junction bases numbered 3, after V lost 9 bases and J lost 7 bases.

The chain carries TRBV4-2 and TRBJ2-3; D ambiguous. Trimming cost V 0 bases and J 5 bases, with 15 bases left between them. This CDR3 has 16 residues. Germline V CDR1 and CDR2: LGHNA, YNFKEQ. The CDR3 nucleotides are TGTGCCAGCAGCCAAGATTGGTTAATGCAGAAAGATACGCAGTATTTT. This codes for CASSQDWLMQKDTQYF.

This clonotype was seen once. V gene TRBV2 combines with J gene TRBJ1-1; no clear D gene. V lost 11 bases, J lost 0 bases, and 13 bases lay in between. From germline, CDR1 is SNHLY and CDR2 FYNNEI. The CDR3 contains 13 residues. The CDR3 sequence is CAGSTDMNTEAFF. The CDR3 coding sequence is TGTGCCGGATCGACGGATATGAACACTGAAGCTTTCTTT.

This chain links TRBV5-1 with TRBJ2-1; D not certain. The CDR3 is 13 amino acids. V lost 3 bases and J 5 bases, leaving 9 bases between the germline ends. Germline assignment: CDR1 SGHRS and CDR2 YFSETQ. The CDR3 sequence: CASSSGSHNEQFF. The CDR3 region has the DNA TGCGCCAGCAGCTCTGGATCACACAATGAGCAGTTCTTC. The whole variable domain, remainder taken from reference TRBV5-1 and TRBJ2-1, is KAGVTQTPRYLIKTRGQQVTLSCSPISGHRSVSWYQQTPGQGLQFLFEYFSETQRNKGNFPGRFSGRQFSNSRSEMNVSTLELGDSALYLCASSSGSHNEQFFGPGTRLTVL.

This clonotype came up a few times. The rearrangement joins TRBV12-3 or TRBV12-4 to TRBJ2-3, with 14 bases that match TRBD2. Trimming removed 5 bases from V and 6 bases from J; junction bases left unmatched: 4. The CDR3 loop spans 15 amino acids. The CDR3 spells CASSLGLAGADTQYF. The CDR3 DNA follows: TGTGCCAGCAGTCTGGGACTAGCGGGAGCCGATACGCAGTATTTT.

This sequence joins TRBV20-1 and TRBJ1-4; D uncertain. Germline CDR1 and CDR2: DFQATT and SNEGSKA (reference sequence). V lost 8 bases to trimming and J lost 8 bases, with 12 bases between them. This CDR3 is built from 11 residues. The CDR3 is CSLPSEEKLFF. CDR3 coding DNA: TGCAGTCTACCATCGGAGGAAAAACTGTTTTTT.

This rearrangement joins TRBV12-5 to TRBJ2-3; 8 positions match TRBD2. Trimming took 0 bases from V and 1 from J; bases not matched to a gene: 0. Germline assignment: CDR1 LGHNT and CDR2 FRNRAP. This CDR3 is built from 15 residues. The CDR3 spells CASGLVLAGTDTQYF. The CDR3 DNA reads TGTGCTAGTGGTTTGGTACTAGCGGGCACAGATACGCAGTATTTT.

This clonotype was seen only once. The J gene is TRBJ2-3, the V gene TRBV20-1; 12 bases match TRBD2. Germline loops: CDR1 DFQATT, CDR2 SNEGSKA (reference sequence). V shed 2 bases, J shed 6 bases, and the junction held 9 bases outside the gene matches. The CDR3 consists of 16 residues. The CDR3 here is CSARFPTSGGGDTQYF. The CDR3 DNA sequence: TGCAGTGCTAGATTCCCGACTAGCGGGGGAGGGGATACGCAGTATTTT.

This chain connects TRBV19 to TRBJ2-5, with D unresolved. Deletions cut 3 bases from V and 2 bases from J, with 7 bases between. The germline gives CDR1 LNHDA, CDR2 SQIVND (reference sequence). This CDR3 has 13 amino acids. The CDR3 loop is CASSMREQETQYF. In nucleotides, the CDR3 is TGTGCCAGTAGTATGAGAGAACAAGAGACCCAGTACTTC.